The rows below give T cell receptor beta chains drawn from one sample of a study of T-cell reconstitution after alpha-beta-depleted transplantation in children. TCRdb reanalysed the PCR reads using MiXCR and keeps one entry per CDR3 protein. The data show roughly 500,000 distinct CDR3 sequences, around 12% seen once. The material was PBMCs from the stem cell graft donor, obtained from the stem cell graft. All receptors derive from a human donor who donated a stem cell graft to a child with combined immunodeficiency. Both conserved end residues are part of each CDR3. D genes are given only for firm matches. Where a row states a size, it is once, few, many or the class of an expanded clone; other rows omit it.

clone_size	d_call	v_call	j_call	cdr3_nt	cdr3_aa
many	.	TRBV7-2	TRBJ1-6	TGTGCCAGCAGCTTCCGGACGCCAAACAGGGCTGATTCACCCCTCCACTTT	CASSFRTPNRADSPLHF
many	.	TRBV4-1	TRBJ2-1	TGCGCCAGCAGCCAAGCGAAGTTAGGCGGGAATTCCTACAATGAGCAGTTCTTC	CASSQAKLGGNSYNEQFF
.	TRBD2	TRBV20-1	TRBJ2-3	TGCAGTGCTCCCGGGACTAGCGGGGGGGCCCAAGATACGCAGTATTTT	CSAPGTSGGAQDTQYF
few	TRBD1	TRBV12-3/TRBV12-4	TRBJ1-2	TGTGCCAGCAGTTTGGACAGGCAGCAGTCTGGCTACACCTTC	CASSLDRQQSGYTF
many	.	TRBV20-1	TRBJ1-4	TGCAGTGCCTTACCAGATGCAACTAATGAAAAACTGTTTTTT	CSALPDATNEKLFF
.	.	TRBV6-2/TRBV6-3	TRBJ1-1	TGTGCCAGCTGGGGAGGGAGCACTGAAGCTTTCTTT	CASWGGSTEAFF
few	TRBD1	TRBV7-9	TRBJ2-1	TGTGCCAGCTGGACCGGGACAGGGGAATACAATGAGCAGTTCTTC	CASWTGTGEYNEQFF
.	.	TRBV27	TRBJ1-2	TGTGCCAGCAGTCTAGCCCGGACACCGAGGGGAGTGGGTGGCTACACCTTC	CASSLARTPRGVGGYTF
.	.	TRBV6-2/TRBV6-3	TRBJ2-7	TGTGCCAGCAGTTCCCGCGGTAGTCGCGACGAGCAGTACTTC	CASSSRGSRDEQYF
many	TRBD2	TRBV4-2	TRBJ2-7	TGTGCCAGCAGCCAAGTAACTAGCGGGGCCTACGAGCAGTACTTC	CASSQVTSGAYEQYF
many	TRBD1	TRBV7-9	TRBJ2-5	TGTGCCAGCAGCTTAAGTCATCTTGGGACAGGTAGAGAGACCCAGTACTTC	CASSLSHLGTGRETQYF
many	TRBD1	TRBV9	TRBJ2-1	TGTGCCAGCAGCGTTGGACAGGGCGGTAGGACCTACAATGAGCAGTTCTTC	CASSVGQGGRTYNEQFF
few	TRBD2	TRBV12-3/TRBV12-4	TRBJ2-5	TGTGCCAGCAGTTTAGGTCTAGCGGGGGGGTTTTCCCAAGAGACCCAGTACTTC	CASSLGLAGGFSQETQYF
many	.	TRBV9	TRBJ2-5	TGTGCCAGCAGCGTATTGGGGGGGGCGGTAGAGACCCAGTACTTC	CASSVLGGAVETQYF
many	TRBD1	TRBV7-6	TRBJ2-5	TGTGCCAGCAGCCTTGGGACAGGGGGTGAGACCCAGTACTTC	CASSLGTGGETQYF
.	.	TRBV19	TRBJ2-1	TGTGCCAGTACTAGGGCAAGGATCGACAATGAGCAGTTCTTC	CASTRARIDNEQFF
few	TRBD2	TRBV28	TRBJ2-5	TGTGCCAGCAGTTTGCGCGGACTAGGAGGGGAGACCCAGTACTTC	CASSLRGLGGETQYF
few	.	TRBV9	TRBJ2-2	TGTGCCAGCAGACCCTCCGGTGAGGCCGGGGAGCTGTTTTTT	CASRPSGEAGELFF
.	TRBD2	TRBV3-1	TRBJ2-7	TGTGCCAGCAGCCAAGGTGGAGGACTAGCGGCCTACGAGCAGTACTTC	CASSQGGGLAAYEQYF
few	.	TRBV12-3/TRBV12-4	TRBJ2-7	TGTGCCAGCAGCCACTCCAGGGTAGGGGACTACGAGCAGTACTTC	CASSHSRVGDYEQYF
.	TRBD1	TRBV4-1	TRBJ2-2	TGCGCCAGCAGCCAAAGGACAGGCACCGGGGAGCTGTTTTTT	CASSQRTGTGELFF
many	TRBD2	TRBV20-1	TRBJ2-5	TGCAGTGCTAGGACTAGCGGCCAAGAGACCCAGTACTTC	CSARTSGQETQYF
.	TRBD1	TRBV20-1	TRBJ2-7	TGCAGTGCTCACTCCGGGACAGGGGATTACGAGCAGTACTTC	CSAHSGTGDYEQYF
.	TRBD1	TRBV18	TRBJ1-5	TGTGCCAGCTCCGGGACAGGGGGCGCCAACGGCAATCAGCCCCAGCATTTT	CASSGTGGANGNQPQHF
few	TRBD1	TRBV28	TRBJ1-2	TGTGCCAGCAGTCCTCCGACAGGGATCTATGGCTACACCTTC	CASSPPTGIYGYTF
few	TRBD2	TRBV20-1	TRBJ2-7	TGCAGTGCTAGAGCGGGAGGCCACGAGCAGTACTTC	CSARAGGHEQYF
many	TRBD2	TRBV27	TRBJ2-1	TGTGCCAGCAGTTTCATAGCGGGGGGGCCCCTTTCGTCCCACAATGAGCAGTTCTTC	CASSFIAGGPLSSHNEQFF
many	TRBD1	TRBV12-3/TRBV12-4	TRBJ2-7	TGTGCCAGCAGTTCAATGGGACAGTCCTACGAGCAGTACTTC	CASSSMGQSYEQYF
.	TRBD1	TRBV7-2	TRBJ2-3	TGTGCCAGCAGCTTAGTCGGGACAGTCACAGATACGCAGTATTTT	CASSLVGTVTDTQYF
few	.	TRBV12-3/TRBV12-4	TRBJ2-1	TGTGCCAGCAGTAATATAAGCTCCTACAATGAGCAGTTCTTC	CASSNISSYNEQFF
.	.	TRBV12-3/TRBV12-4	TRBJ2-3	TGTGCCAGCAGCCTAAATGCGGGAAGTGGCACAGATACGCAGTATTTT	CASSLNAGSGTDTQYF
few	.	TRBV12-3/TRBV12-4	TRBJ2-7	TGTGCCAGCAGTGCTACAGGACCCCGGGAGCAGTACTTC	CASSATGPREQYF
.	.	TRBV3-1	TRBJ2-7	TGTGCCAGCAGCCAAGACTCGTTGACAGCCGAGCAGTACTTC	CASSQDSLTAEQYF
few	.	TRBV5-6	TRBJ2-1	TGTGCCAGCAGCCCTAGGCGGGCTCCCCATGAGCAGTTCTTC	CASSPRRAPHEQFF
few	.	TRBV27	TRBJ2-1	TGTGCCAGCAGTATGAGTAGCTCCTACAATGAGCAGTTCTTC	CASSMSSSYNEQFF
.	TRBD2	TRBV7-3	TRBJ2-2	TGTGCCAGCAGCTTAAGGGCGGGAGAAGGCGGGGAGCTGTTTTTT	CASSLRAGEGGELFF
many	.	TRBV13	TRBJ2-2	TGTGCCAGCAGCTTAGGGACTGAGGGCGGGGAGCTGTTTTTT	CASSLGTEGGELFF
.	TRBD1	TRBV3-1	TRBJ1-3	TGTGCCAGCAGCCGAAGATTGGGACAGGGGTACTCTGGAAACACCATATATTTT	CASSRRLGQGYSGNTIYF
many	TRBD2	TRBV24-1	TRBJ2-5	TGTGCCACCAGTGAGGACGGGAGGGGGGCCCAGTACTTC	CATSEDGRGAQYF
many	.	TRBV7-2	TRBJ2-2	TGTGCCAGCAGCCAAACAGGGACCGGGGAGCTGTTTTTT	CASSQTGTGELFF
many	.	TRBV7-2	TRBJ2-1	TGTGCCAGCAGCACCCTCGCCAGGGTCTCCTACAATGAGCAGTTCTTC	CASSTLARVSYNEQFF
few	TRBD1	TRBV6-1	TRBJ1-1	TGTGCCAGTCTTCCGGACAGGGGAGGTACTGAAGCTTTCTTT	CASLPDRGGTEAFF